These 23 T cell receptor beta chains came from one sample sequenced in a study of blood T cell repertoires in COVID-19. Profiled with immunoSEQ multiplex PCR; TCRdb holds only in-frame clones, not every one. The sample shows 120,000 to 150,000 clones, about 90% of them seen only once. Source material: peripheral blood. The source of these receptors is a man between 60 and 75 years old with active or convalescent COVID-19.

CDR3 protein: CASSVRDRGPGYTF. The CDR3 DNA is TGTGCCAGTAGTGTCCGGGACAGGGGGCCTGGCTACACCTTC. The chain has TRBV19 and TRBJ1-2; TRBD1 aligns across 12 bases. Losses at the gene ends were 5 bases for V and 7 bases for J; bases not matched to a gene: 5. The CDR3 contains 14 residues. Per germline, CDR1 LNHDA and CDR2 SQIVND (reference sequence).

V usage is TRBV24-1 and J usage is TRBJ2-7, with 8 bases fitting TRBD2. The length of the CDR3 is 16 residues. Trimming at V came to 3 bases and at J to 0 bases, leaving 6 bases not matched to a gene. CDR1 and CDR2 (germline): KGHDR, SFDVKD. The CDR3 DNA is TGTGCCACCAGTGATAGTGGGACTAGGGACTCCTACGAGCAGTACTTC. It yields the protein CATSDSGTRDSYEQYF.

The chain uses TRBV19 and TRBJ1-5; 7 bases match TRBD1. CDR3 size: 15 residues. V was pared by 7 bases and J by 1 base, with 7 bases of the junction left unmatched. CDR1 and CDR2 from the germline V gene are LNHDA and SQIVND (reference sequence). CDR3 sequence reads: CASNPGQRSNQPQHF. DNA of the CDR3: TGTGCCAGTAACCCGGGACAGAGAAGCAATCAGCCCCAGCATTTT.

The chain employs TRBV19 and TRBJ2-7; a weak D match, TRBD1 (5 bases). This CDR3 has 11 amino acids. V gave up 8 bases and J gave up 5 bases, with 10 bases separating them. Germline CDR1 reads LNHDA; CDR2 reads SQIVND (reference sequence). The CDR3 DNA reads TGTGCCAGTCGCATCAGGGACGAGCAGTACTTC. Its translation: CASRIRDEQYF.

This clone occurred once. CDR3 in amino acids: CASSSGRNSNQPQHF. Here the CDR3 DNA reads TGTGCCAGCAGCTCCGGGAGAAATAGCAATCAGCCCCAGCATTTT. This rearrangement joins TRBV7-9 to TRBJ1-5; D is ambiguous. V lost 4 bases to trimming and J lost 0 bases, with 10 bases between them. There are 15 residues in the CDR3. Germline values: CDR1 SEHNR, CDR2 FQNEAQ (reference sequence).

The chain recombines TRBV7-9 with TRBJ2-5, with 9 bases fitting TRBD1. Unmatched junction bases numbered 0, after V lost 5 bases and J lost 2 bases. This CDR3 has 13 amino acids. CDR1 SEHNR and CDR2 FQNEAQ come from the germline V gene (reference sequence). The CDR3 loop is CASSGTGQETQYF. The CDR3 nucleotides read TGTGCCAGCAGCGGGACAGGGCAAGAGACCCAGTACTTC. Full variable domain (missing parts from reference TRBV7-9 and TRBJ2-5): DTGVSQNPRHKITKRGQNVTFRCDPISEHNRLYWYRQTLGQGPEFLTYFQNEAQLEKSRLLSDRFSAERPKGSFSTLEIQRTEQGDSAMYLCASSGTGQETQYFGPGTRLLVL.

The chain employs TRBV21-1 and TRBJ2-2; the D segment call TRBD1 is taken from the table without a DNA check. TRBV21-1 is recorded as a pseudogene. CDR3 length: 14 amino acids. The CDR3 coding sequence is TGTGCCAGGCAGACAGGGAGTAACACCGGGGAGCTGTTTTTT. It translates to CARQTGSNTGELFF.

This rearrangement joins TRBV14 to TRBJ2-6; D remains ambiguous. Trimming stripped 3 bases from V and 12 bases from J, with 15 bases between. This CDR3 contains 14 residues. Germline CDR1 and CDR2: SGHDN and FVKESK. CDR3 DNA: TGTGCCAGCAGCCAGACAAGCCCCCCCTTCGTCCTGACTTTC. It yields the protein CASSQTSPPFVLTF.

The chain is built from TRBV28 and TRBJ1-5, with D possibly being TRBD1 (6 bases). The germline gives CDR1 MDHEN, CDR2 SYDVKM. There are 15 residues in the CDR3. V lost 3 bases to trimming and J lost 7 bases, with 16 bases between them. Here the CDR3 reads CASSFSVGGRQPQHF. CDR3 sequence (DNA): TGTGCCAGCAGTTTCTCCGTAGGGGGAAGGCAGCCCCAGCATTTT.

J is TRBJ2-3 and V is TRBV19, with 8 positions matching TRBD2. The CDR3 length is 14 residues. The V and J ends lost 5 bases and 4 bases, in that order; junction bases with no gene match: 5. Germline V gene sequence: CDR1 LNHDA, CDR2 SQIVND (reference sequence). CDR3 sequence: CASSWGLEADTQYF. In nucleotides, the CDR3 is TGTGCCAGTAGTTGGGGACTAGAGGCAGATACGCAGTATTTT.

The chain's CDR3 is CASSLAEGKTRGGFNEQFF. For the CDR3, the DNA is TGTGCCAGCAGCTTAGCGGAGGGAAAGACTAGGGGGGGATTCAATGAGCAGTTCTTC. The V gene is TRBV7-9, the J gene TRBJ2-1, with D maybe TRBD2 (7 bases). Germline-derived CDR1 and CDR2 are SEHNR and FQNEAQ (reference sequence). V lost 0 bases and J lost 6, with 24 bases in between. The CDR3 contains 19 residues.

This CDR3 reads CASSQSGQGAKTQYF. The CDR3 DNA reads as TGCGCCAGCAGTCAATCAGGTCAGGGGGCGAAGACCCAGTACTTC. The chain carries TRBV23-1 and TRBJ2-5; 8 bases align to TRBD1. TRBV23-1 is noted as an ORF with a role that remains uncertain. CDR3 length: 15 amino acids. Losses at the gene ends were 0 bases for V and 6 bases for J; bases not matched to a gene: 6.

This clone occurred a few times. The V gene is TRBV6-1, the J gene TRBJ1-6, with D possibly TRBD1 on 5 matching bases. V was clipped by 2 bases and J by 10 bases, with 12 bases between them. The CDR3 runs 14 residues. The germline CDR1 and CDR2 sequences are MNHNS and SASEGT. The CDR3 region has the DNA TGTGCCAGCAGTGAACAGGGTGGGCGATCACCCCTCCACTTT. The encoded protein is CASSEQGGRSPLHF.

V and J are TRBV28 and TRBJ2-7; D possibly corresponds to TRBD2 (5 bases). The CDR3 contains 13 residues. Germline CDR1 is MDHEN and CDR2 is SYDVKM. Trimming cost V 7 bases and J 0 bases, with 10 bases left between them. In DNA, the CDR3 is TGTGCCAGCATCCCTGGAGGCTCCTACGAGCAGTACTTC. The encoded protein is CASIPGGSYEQYF.

V gene TRBV27 combines with J gene TRBJ2-7; D possibly corresponds to TRBD2 (6 bases). V was trimmed by 6 bases and J by 2 bases, leaving 8 bases between them. CDR1 MNHEY and CDR2 SMNVEV come from the germline V gene (reference sequence). This CDR3 comprises 12 residues. The CDR3 nucleotides read TGTGCCAGCAGAGGCGGGACCTACGAGCAGTACTTC. Its protein product is CASRGGTYEQYF.

The V and J genes are TRBV5-1 and TRBJ2-1; 12 bases fit TRBD2. Trimming at V came to 1 base and at J to 8 bases, leaving 10 bases not matched to a gene. The CDR3 is 17 amino acids. Germline V gene sequence: CDR1 SGHRS, CDR2 YFSETQ. CDR3 coding DNA: TGCGCCAGCAGCTTGTACCCTTCTAGCGGGAGGGTAGATGAGCAGTTCTTC. This translates into CASSLYPSSGRVDEQFF.

This rearrangement joins TRBV7-3 to TRBJ2-1; 12 bases agree with TRBD2. The CDR3 extends over 16 amino acids. Germline V lookup: CDR1 SGHTA, CDR2 FQGTGA. V shed 5 bases and J 8 bases; nucleotides not matched to a gene: 10. This CDR3 is CASSPLTSGRKDEQFF. In DNA, the CDR3 is TGTGCCAGCAGCCCCCTCACTAGCGGGAGGAAAGATGAGCAGTTCTTC.

The J gene is TRBJ1-4, the V gene TRBV6-5, with D possibly matching TRBD1 (5 bases). CDR1 is MNHEY and CDR2 is SVGAGI in the germline V gene. V lost 5 bases, J lost 2 bases, and 9 bases lay in between. The length of the CDR3 is 14 residues. The CDR3 DNA is TGTGCCAGCAGTCGGGGGACGACTAATGAAAAACTGTTTTTT. Amino acid sequence: CASSRGTTNEKLFF.

A single count supports this clone. V is TRBV7-8 and J is TRBJ2-7; 7 bases agree with TRBD1. Trimming cost V 5 bases and J 5 bases; bases outside gene matches: 3. The CDR3 consists of 12 residues. Germline CDR1 is SGHVS and CDR2 is FQNEAQ. CDR3 protein: CASSHTGDEQYF. In nucleotides, the CDR3 is TGTGCCAGCAGCCACACAGGGGACGAGCAGTACTTC.

Note on this clone: Other DNA variants within this sample encode the same CDR3. V gene TRBV4-3 combines with J gene TRBJ2-7; D is ambiguous. The V gene's germline CDR1 is LGHNA and CDR2 YSLEER. Trimming took off 2 bases at V and 1 base at J, with 6 bases between the two ends. CDR3 length: 13 amino acids. The CDR3 bases are TGCGCCAGCAGCCAAACTGTTTCCTACGAGCAGTACTTC. Protein product: CASSQTVSYEQYF.

The gene calls are TRBV5-5 and TRBJ2-7, with TRBD1 identical over 12 bases. There are 15 residues in the CDR3. With V trimmed by 4 bases and J by 0 bases, 2 bases remained unmatched. CDR1 is SGHKS and CDR2 is YYEKEE in the germline V gene (reference sequence). CDR3 in amino acids: CASSRDRGLSYEQYF. CDR3 DNA: TGTGCCAGCAGCCGGGACAGGGGGCTCTCCTACGAGCAGTACTTC.

CDR3 DNA: TGTGCCAGTAGTCGACAGGGGGCGGGGGAGACCCAGTACTTC. This sequence encodes CASSRQGAGETQYF. The rearrangement joins TRBV19 to TRBJ2-5; 10 bases map to TRBD1. The junction had 5 bases not matched to a gene; V was cut back by 5 bases and J by 5 bases. Germline CDR1 reads LNHDA; CDR2 reads SQIVND (reference sequence). The CDR3 spans 14 residues. The whole variable domain, filled in from reference TRBV19 and TRBJ2-5, reads DGGITQSPKYLFRKEGQNVTLSCEQNLNHDAMYWYRQDPGQGLRLIYYSQIVNDFQKGDIAEGYSVSREKKESFPLTVTSAQKNPTAFYLCASSRQGAGETQYFGPGTRLLVL.

The chain links TRBV27 to TRBJ2-7; the D gene is possibly TRBD1 (6 bases). The CDR3 spans 13 residues. V gave up 5 bases and J gave up 1 base, with 9 bases separating them. Per germline, CDR1 MNHEY and CDR2 SMNVEV (reference sequence). The CDR3 here is CASSPRGSYEQYF. CDR3 bases: TGTGCCAGCAGTCCCAGGGGATCCTACGAGCAGTACTTC.